One and the same sample provided the 27 T cell receptor beta chains below, sequenced in a study of long-term antiretroviral therapy in people with HIV. Assay version v3.0 of immunoSEQ was used, and it was run at survey level. TCRdb keeps only in-frame clones here, not all; method: immunoSEQ multiplex PCR. This repertoire shows approximately 24,000 clones, more than 75% found once; its top ten account for 4.5% to 6%. The material sequenced was unsorted PBMCs, taken 4.4 years after starting antiretroviral therapy. The receptors derive from a man aged 25 to 45 with HIV.

The chain carries TRBV6-4 and TRBJ2-3; 7 positions match TRBD2. In germline, CDR1 is MRHNA, CDR2 SNTAGT. The junction had 4 bases not matched to a gene; V was cut back by 0 bases and J by 4 bases. The CDR3 totals 15 residues. The CDR3, as DNA: TGTGCCAGCAGTGACTCGGCGGGGAGGGCAGATACGCAGTATTTT. Residues: CASSDSAGRADTQYF.

The V gene is TRBV27, the J gene TRBJ2-5; D possibly uses TRBD1 or TRBD2 (5 bases each). With 3 bases removed from V and 5 bases from J, the gap between germline ends came to 13 bases. Germline-derived CDR1 and CDR2 are MNHEY and SMNVEV (reference sequence). This CDR3 spans 14 amino acids. The CDR3 DNA reads as TGTGCCAGCAGTTTGACGGCCGAGGGGGAGACCCAGTACTTC. It is translated as CASSLTAEGETQYF.

V gene TRBV5-4 combines with J gene TRBJ2-2, with TRBD1 identical over 9 bases. CDR1 and CDR2 (germline): SGHNT, YYREEE (reference sequence). V lost 4 bases, J lost 6 bases, and 10 bases stayed unmatched. CDR3 length: 16 amino acids. In nucleotides, the CDR3 is TGTGCCAGCAGCCGGATGGACAGGGGAGCGCCCGGGGAGCTGTTTTTT. This gives the protein CASSRMDRGAPGELFF.

V gene TRBV7-6 combines with J gene TRBJ2-2; D is perhaps TRBD1 (6 bases). CDR1 is SGHVS, CDR2 FNYEAQ, per germline. The CDR3 runs to 17 residues. V dropped 0 bases and J dropped 2 bases, with 13 bases sitting between them. The CDR3 nucleotides read TGTGCCAGCAGCTTAGCGGCAGCAGGGGCTAACACCGGGGAGCTGTTTTTT. Amino acid sequence: CASSLAAAGANTGELFF. Filled out from reference TRBV7-6 and TRBJ2-2, the complete variable domain reads GAGVSQSPRYKVTKRGQDVALRCDPISGHVSLYWYRQALGQGPEFLTYFNYEAQQDKSGLPNDRFSAERPEGSISTLTIQRTEQRDSAMYRCASSLAAAGANTGELFFGEGSRLTVL.

This clone is medium-sized. The rearrangement joins TRBV13 to TRBJ1-1, with D hard to call. The CDR3 is 15 amino acids. V was pared by 3 bases and J by 3 bases, with 14 bases between. CDR1 and CDR2 from the germline V gene are PRHDT and FYEKMQ (reference sequence). The CDR3 nucleotides read TGTGCCAGCAGCTTCGGCAGACGGAGAGACACTGAAGCTTTCTTT. As protein: CASSFGRRRDTEAFF.

This clone has just one count. The genes are TRBV6-6 and TRBJ2-1; weak D call: TRBD2 (6 bases). V shed 5 bases and J shed 8 bases, with 16 bases lying between them. The CDR3 is 14 residues long. CDR1 and CDR2 from the germline V gene are MNHNY and SVGAGI (reference sequence). CDR3 bases: TGTGCCAGCAGTACGGGACTTTCAATGGATGAGCAGTTCTTC. It is translated as CASSTGLSMDEQFF.

The chain carries TRBV5-1 and TRBJ2-5, with D unresolved. The last part of the DNA fits TRBJ2-7 better; the J call may be wrong. The CDR3 runs 15 residues. Germline CDR1 reads SGHRS; CDR2 reads YFSETQ. The CDR3 DNA sequence: TGCGCCAGCAGCACTCGGACGGGCAGCTCCTACGAGCAGTACTTC. Its protein product is CASSTRTGSSYEQYF.

This chain links TRBV7-9 with TRBJ2-1, with 8 bases that match TRBD2. The CDR3 contains 17 residues. V lost 3 bases and J lost 6; bases outside the gene matches: 13. CDR1 is SEHNR, CDR2 FQNEAQ, per germline (reference sequence). The CDR3 nucleotides read TGTGCCAGCAGCTTCCGAAGCGGGAGCTACTCCGGCAATGAGCAGTTCTTC. Amino acid sequence: CASSFRSGSYSGNEQFF.

This clone has more than one count but fewer than ten. The chain couples TRBV28 to TRBJ2-3; D is possibly TRBD2 (5 bases). Germline CDR1 is MDHEN and CDR2 is SYDVKM. V lost 2 bases and J lost 5, with 11 bases in between. The CDR3 runs 14 residues. In nucleotides, the CDR3 is TGTGCCAGCAGTTTAGACCAGGCGGGAGATACGCAGTATTTT. This gives the protein CASSLDQAGDTQYF.

The J gene is TRBJ1-3, the V gene TRBV18; unclear D gene. V lost 1 base to trimming and J lost 0 bases, with 10 bases between them. Germline CDR1 KGHSH, CDR2 LQKENI. This CDR3 comprises 16 residues. CDR3: CASSPRQVSSGNTIYF. CDR3 coding DNA: TGTGCCAGCTCACCACGCCAGGTTAGCTCTGGAAACACCATATATTTT.

This chain uses TRBV7-6 with TRBJ2-7, with D tentatively TRBD1 or TRBD2 (7 bases each). V was shortened by 5 bases and J by 4 bases, with 24 bases between the two germline ends. The CDR3 has 17 residues. CDR1 and CDR2 (germline): SGHVS, FNYEAQ. The CDR3 protein is CASSPREGGDRSYEQYF. The CDR3 DNA reads as TGTGCCAGCAGCCCGAGGGAGGGCGGGGACAGATCTTACGAGCAGTACTTC.

CDR3 region: CASSISQGALGEQFF. The CDR3 coding sequence is TGTGCCAGTAGTATTTCACAGGGGGCTTTAGGTGAGCAGTTCTTC. V usage is TRBV19 and J usage is TRBJ2-1; 9 bases line up with TRBD1. The J segment lost 9 bases and the V segment lost 3 bases, leaving 9 bases of the junction unmatched. Germline V lookup: CDR1 LNHDA, CDR2 SQIVND (reference sequence). The CDR3 length is 15 residues.

CDR3 region: CASSEGYWGQANTEAFF. The CDR3 region has the DNA TGTGCCAGCAGTGAAGGATACTGGGGACAGGCGAACACTGAAGCTTTCTTT. The chain has TRBV25-1 and TRBJ1-1; 8 nucleotides line up with TRBD1. Unmatched junction bases numbered 9, after V lost 2 bases and J lost 1 base. This CDR3 spans 17 amino acids. Germline V gene lookup returns CDR1 MGHDK and CDR2 SYGVNS.

This clone was seen only once. Relative to the germline gene, one junction end is altered; a read error may explain this. The chain recombines TRBV6-5 with TRBJ1-2, with a tentative D call TRBD1 (6 bases). This CDR3 has 11 amino acids. CDR1 and CDR2 (germline): MNHEY, SVGAGI. CDR3 loop: CASTHDRLFFF. CDR3 nucleotides: TGTGCCAGCACTCACGACAGGCTATTTTTCTTC.

This clone was recorded once. V gene TRBV5-1 combines with J gene TRBJ2-4; D call uncertain. There are 15 residues in the CDR3. From germline, CDR1 is SGHRS and CDR2 YFSETQ. With 0 bases removed from V and 0 bases from J, the gap between germline ends came to 7 bases. The CDR3 DNA is TGCGCCAGCAGCTTGGCAGTGGGAGCCAAAAACATTCAGTACTTC. Translated: CASSLAVGAKNIQYF.

V and J are TRBV11-2 and TRBJ2-3; no firm D call. This CDR3 region has 11 residues. Germline values: CDR1 SGHAT, CDR2 FQNNGV. V was cut by 2 bases and J by 3 bases, with 0 bases left in between. CDR3 residues: CASSLTDTQYF. The CDR3 DNA sequence: TGTGCCAGCAGCTTAACAGATACGCAGTATTTT.

V usage is TRBV7-6 and J usage is TRBJ1-2; TRBD1 matches at 7 bases. The CDR3 is 15 residues long. After removal of 1 base from V and 0 bases from J, the junction contained 2 bases not matched to a gene. Germline CDR1 is SGHVS and CDR2 is FNYEAQ. CDR3 amino acids: CASSLDGTANYGYTF. The CDR3 DNA sequence: TGTGCCAGCAGCTTAGACGGGACAGCTAACTATGGCTACACCTTC.

The chain is built from TRBV29-1 and TRBJ2-1, with D perhaps matching TRBD1 (5 bases). The CDR3 extends over 13 amino acids. Trimming stripped 2 bases from V and 4 bases from J, with 9 bases between. Germline lookup yields CDR1 SQVTM and CDR2 ANQGSEA. DNA for the CDR3: TGCAGCGTTGAAACGGACACATACAATGAGCAGTTCTTC. As protein: CSVETDTYNEQFF.

This clone was seen more than once but under ten times. This chain joins TRBV6-5 and TRBJ2-7; D gene ambiguous. The CDR3 is made up of 13 amino acids. V lost 5 bases, J lost 4 bases, and 12 bases lay in between. CDR1 MNHEY and CDR2 SVGAGI come from the germline V gene. As DNA, the CDR3 is TGTGCCAGCAGTCCCCGACTCGGATACGAGCAGTACTTC. It encodes CASSPRLGYEQYF.

The chain uses TRBV28 and TRBJ2-2; weak D call: TRBD1 (5 bases). Trimming left V 5 bases short and J 3 bases short, with 13 bases between. Germline V gives CDR1 MDHEN, CDR2 SYDVKM. This CDR3 comprises 15 residues. CDR3 nucleotides: TGTGCCAGCAGTCAGGGTGAATTGGACACCGGGGAGCTGTTTTTT. Residues: CASSQGELDTGELFF.

The rearrangement links TRBV4-2 to TRBJ2-1; perhaps TRBD1 as D (6 bases). Trimming removed 1 base at V and 3 bases at J, with 19 bases between. The germline V gene has CDR1 LGHNA and CDR2 YNFKEQ. This CDR3 is 18 amino acids long. DNA for the CDR3: TGTGCCAGCAGCCAAGCTCCCAGGGGAGCTCCTAACTACAATGAGCAGTTCTTC. It translates to CASSQAPRGAPNYNEQFF.

The chain uses TRBV6-1 and TRBJ1-2; 10 bases are a match to TRBD1. Germline values: CDR1 MNHNS, CDR2 SASEGT. The CDR3 contains 16 residues. J gave up 4 bases and V 1 base, and 6 bases lay outside the gene matches. The CDR3 sequence: CASSEETGGWGYGYTF. In DNA form, the CDR3 reads TGTGCCAGCAGTGAAGAGACAGGGGGCTGGGGCTATGGCTACACCTTC.

V usage is TRBV2 and J usage is TRBJ2-7, with unresolved D. Trimming pared 7 bases from V and 5 bases from J, leaving 21 bases between. CDR1 is SNHLY, CDR2 FYNNEI, per germline. There are 15 residues in the CDR3. In DNA, the CDR3 is TGTGCCAGCACTCCCCCGGTCGGGTTCGAGAACGAGCAGTACTTC. It specifies CASTPPVGFENEQYF.

The chain employs TRBV7-9 and TRBJ2-1; no firm D call. V was cut by 5 bases and J by 6 bases, with 8 bases left in between. This CDR3 is 12 amino acids long. Germline-derived CDR1 and CDR2 are SEHNR and FQNEAQ (reference sequence). The DNA for the CDR3 is TGTGCCAGCAGCCCACAACGCAATGAGCAGTTCTTC. Translating gives CASSPQRNEQFF. The full variable domain, completed using reference TRBV7-9 and TRBJ2-1, is DTGVSQNPRHKITKRGQNVTFRCDPISEHNRLYWYRQTLGQGPEFLTYFQNEAQLEKSRLLSDRFSAERPKGSFSTLEIQRTEQGDSAMYLCASSPQRNEQFFGPGTRLTVL.

This clone was detected only a few times. The chain links TRBV4-2 to TRBJ1-1; D is unclear. The CDR3 contains 15 residues. Germline V gene lookup returns CDR1 LGHNA and CDR2 YNFKEQ. V lost 1 base and J 1 base, leaving 10 bases between the germline ends. The CDR3 sequence is CASSQGVSSNTEAFF. CDR3 bases: TGTGCCAGCAGCCAAGGGGTCAGCTCGAACACTGAAGCTTTCTTT.

The chain has TRBV19 and TRBJ2-7; 7 bases match TRBD1. The CDR3 totals 13 residues. The ends lost 6 bases at V and 3 bases at J; junction bases unmatched: 5. Germline V gene sequence: CDR1 LNHDA, CDR2 SQIVND (reference sequence). CDR3 nucleotide sequence: TGTGCCAGTAGGAGGACAGGATACTACGAGCAGTACTTC. Amino acids: CASRRTGYYEQYF. The whole variable domain, filled in from reference TRBV19 and TRBJ2-7, reads DGGITQSPKYLFRKEGQNVTLSCEQNLNHDAMYWYRQDPGQGLRLIYYSQIVNDFQKGDIAEGYSVSREKKESFPLTVTSAQKNPTAFYLCASRRTGYYEQYFGPGTRLTVT.

The genes are TRBV14 and TRBJ1-1; no reliable D call. V was clipped by 1 base and J by 2 bases, with 5 bases between them. The CDR3 covers 13 residues. Germline CDR1 SGHDN, CDR2 FVKESK. CDR3 DNA: TGTGCCAGCAGCCAAGGGATTAACACTGAAGCTTTCTTT. Translating gives CASSQGINTEAFF.